This record concerns one T cell receptor beta chain sequence. Its antigen target is currently unknown. No base quality information exists; no much larger clone differs at one position. For the CD8 naive samples, CD45RO-negative cells were positively selected for CCR7, yielding a CD45RA+CCR7+ population from which TemRA cells were excluded. Healthy HIV-negative adults with no recently reported acute infections or vaccinations were included as donors. All donors were Caucasian adults living in Nashville, Tennessee, USA. After blood collection by leukapheresis, PBMCs were isolated using Ficoll-Histopaque density gradient centrifugation and then cryopreserved in the vapor phase of liquid nitrogen. Purity and quantity of every magnetically sorted T cell population were checked by analytical flow cytometry. From each sorted fraction, genomic DNA was isolated and quantified by UV absorbance on a Nanodrop 2000c.

This sample was taken from a study of shared clonotypes between healthy human individuals (dated by TCRdb to 2019 to 2021). For the study in its entirety: A few men and a couple of women, aged 18 to 49 years, made up the cohort. For each donor, CD4 naive and CD4 memory were each run on three plates, CD8 naive on two plates, and CD8 memory on one plate. To estimate repertoire size and how much clonotypes are shared between individuals, the study performed deep sequencing of blood TCR repertoires from a few healthy adults. To increase sequencing depth and limit assay-specific biases, TCR repertoire library preparation and sequencing were carried out by different laboratories using diverse techniques. Per donor, leukapheresis produced somewhere between about 0.9 and 9.5 billion PBMCs. What the authors observed across the whole study: Naive subsets generally had larger estimated clonotype richness than memory subsets. Only blood was sampled, and tissue TCR repertoires likely differ from those in blood. Clonotypes shared by all four sorted-subset donors showed higher generation probabilities than non-shared clonotypes. Across four donors, approximately 4.6% of naive CD4, roughly 3.8% of naive CD8, about 2.3% of memory CD4, and 0.4% of memory CD8 clonotypes were shared. Pairwise subsampling indicated that sequencing depth was expected to affect the degree of clonotype sharing among donors. The small number of donors limited the genetic and exposure-history diversity represented. Even with the large sequencing depth, rarefaction of the sorted-subset datasets indicated that sequencing was incomplete.

TCR CDR3 regions were amplified from genomic DNA by multiplex PCR using the deep immunoSEQ assay. Genomic DNA extracted from each cell subset was distributed evenly over all wells of several immunoSEQ 96-well plates, and each plate served as one replicate. For sorted subsets, 150 to 250 ng genomic DNA, equal to 25,000 to 35,000 T cell genomes, was loaded into each replicate PCR. Purified libraries were quantified with a Qubit 3.0 fluorometer, sized on a Bioanalyzer 2100, and re-quantified with the KAPA Library Quantification kit. A separate single-read 150-cycle Illumina NextSeq 550 flow cell was used to sequence each immunoSEQ 96-well plate. The source study handled its data this way. Because the immunoSEQ output held only junctional sequences and lacked quality scores, the filtering could not match the filtering applied to full-length reads. Sequences were annotated with PyIR, a Python wrapper for IgBLAST v1.9, using IMGT germline references to assign V/J genes and CDR3. Reads with weak V/J assignments (E-value above 1e-6), missing CDR3, stop codons, out-of-frame junctions, or ambiguous translated residues were removed. V3J clonotypes were defined as sequences sharing an identical inferred V gene, J gene, and CDR3 amino acid sequence. Percentage overlap between repertoires was computed as shared unique clonotypes divided by the size of the smaller repertoire. Richness of each repertoire was evaluated using RTK rarefaction, the Chao1 estimator, and Recon v2.1 estimates of unobserved clonotypes. Generation probabilities were computed with OLGA for all TCRbeta clonotypes obtained by the gDNA method from several donors. TCRdb obtained this table from immuneACCESS and retained in-frame rearrangements with V and J assigned. These tables miss some clones; where compared with another copy, unresolved V genes account for less than half of the shortfall, and the remainder is unexplained. That table is the source of V, J and clone size, and D and trimming were worked out from the DNA. The sample table holds about 870,000 clones, of which more than 85% were seen once. The top ten clonotypes cover 24% of the sample.

Via the germline V gene, CDR1 is SGHVT and CDR2 SQSDAQ. The CDR3 runs 16 residues from the cysteine to the phenylalanine. CDR3 DNA is the only sequence kept; it has 48 bases, read in frame from the first base. V sheds 0 bases and J sheds 4 bases, leaving 13 bases between their ends. The chain was built from TRBV7-4 and TRBJ2-1; matching of 6 bases hints at TRBD2 as the D gene. The sample taken for sequencing was naive CD8+ T cells sorted from blood. The label giving this sample's cell subset or site can be read as: CD45RA+CCR7+. The clonotype was recovered from a young man in good health. CDR3 region: CASSLAVTSGYNEQFF. The nucleotide sequence is given as TGTGCCAGCAGCTTAGCGGTGACTAGTGGGTACAATGAGCAGTTCTTC.